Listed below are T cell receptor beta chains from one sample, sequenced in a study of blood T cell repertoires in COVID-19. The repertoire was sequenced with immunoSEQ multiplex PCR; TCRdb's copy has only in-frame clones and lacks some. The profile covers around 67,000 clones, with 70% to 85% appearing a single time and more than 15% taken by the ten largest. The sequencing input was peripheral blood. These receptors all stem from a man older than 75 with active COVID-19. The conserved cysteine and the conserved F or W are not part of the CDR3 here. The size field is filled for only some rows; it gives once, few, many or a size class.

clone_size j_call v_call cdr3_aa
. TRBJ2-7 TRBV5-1 ASSLGDEQY
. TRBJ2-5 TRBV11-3 ASSRGQGVEETQY
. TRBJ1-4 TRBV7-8 ASSSSRGAGNEKLF
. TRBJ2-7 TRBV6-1 ASSERGRGRMEQY
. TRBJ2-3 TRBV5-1 ASSLAGGSDTQY
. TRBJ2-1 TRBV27 ASRGTNYNEQF
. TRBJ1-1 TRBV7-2 ASSLEYTGVTEAF
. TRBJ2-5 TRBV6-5 ASWTGGWGTQY
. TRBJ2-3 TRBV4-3 ASSQGGGGAPDTQY
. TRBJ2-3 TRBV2 ASRLEAGVTDTQY
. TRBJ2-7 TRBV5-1 ASGEGGGVYEQY
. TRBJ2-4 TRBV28 ASTRQALLAKNIQY
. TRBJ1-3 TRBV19 ASSIAGPSGNTIY
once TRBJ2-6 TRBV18 ASSPLKLRQSTGANVLT
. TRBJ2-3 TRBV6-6 ASGGGGAGNTQY
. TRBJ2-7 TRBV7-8 ASSLDRGYEQY
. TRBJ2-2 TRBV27 ASSPGTTNTGELF
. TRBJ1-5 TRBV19 ASSIPGQGESQH
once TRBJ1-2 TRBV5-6 ASSLYRQDYGYT
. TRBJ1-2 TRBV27 ASSSLALGGYT
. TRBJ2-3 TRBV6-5 ATKTSGTTDTQY
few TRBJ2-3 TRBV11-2 ASRPSGGSTDTQY
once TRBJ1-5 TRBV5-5 ASSLADSLNQPQH
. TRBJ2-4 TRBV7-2 ASSAGLAGDKNIQY
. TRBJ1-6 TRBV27 ASSFKSNSPLH
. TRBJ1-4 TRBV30 AWRRRGRGNEKLF